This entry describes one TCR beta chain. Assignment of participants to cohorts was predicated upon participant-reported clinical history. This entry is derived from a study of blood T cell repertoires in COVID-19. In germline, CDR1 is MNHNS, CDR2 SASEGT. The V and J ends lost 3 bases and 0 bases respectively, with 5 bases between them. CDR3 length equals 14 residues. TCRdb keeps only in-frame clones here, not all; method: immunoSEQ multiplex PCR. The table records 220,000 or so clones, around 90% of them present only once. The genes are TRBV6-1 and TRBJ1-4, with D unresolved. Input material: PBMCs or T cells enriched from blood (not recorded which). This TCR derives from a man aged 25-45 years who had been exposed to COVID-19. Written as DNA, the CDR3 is TGTGCCAGCAGTGAGCAGGCAACTAATGAAAAACTGTTTTTT. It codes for CASSEQATNEKLFF.